This T cell receptor beta chain appears in the sequencing data of a study of cytomegalovirus exposure and HLA in healthy donors. This clone was seen only a few times. Its target is unknown. Study results and limitations: Likely technical artifact: a cluster of highly shared sequence variants. In a later analysis, parvovirus B19, influenza, CMV and Epstein-Barr virus appeared linked to several top co-occurrence clusters.

PCR involved 60 Vbeta and 13 Jbeta primers. This table comes from immunoSEQ multiplex PCR, and its TCRdb copy is limited to in-frame clones, with some not included. The sample gives around 150,000 clones, approximately 68% of which show up once; around 2.2% is in the top ten. Germline V lookup: CDR1 SGHRS, CDR2 YFSETQ. With V trimmed by 5 bases and J by 6 bases, 8 bases remained unmatched. The CDR3 has 13 amino acids. This clonotype originated in a man aged 35-49 years in good health and CMV-seronegative. The source material was PBMCs. The rearrangement uses TRBV5-1 and TRBJ2-7, with 7 bases that match TRBD2. The CDR3 nucleotides read TGCGCCAGCAGATCGAGCGGGGTGAGCGAGCAGTACTTC. It specifies CASRSSGVSEQYF.